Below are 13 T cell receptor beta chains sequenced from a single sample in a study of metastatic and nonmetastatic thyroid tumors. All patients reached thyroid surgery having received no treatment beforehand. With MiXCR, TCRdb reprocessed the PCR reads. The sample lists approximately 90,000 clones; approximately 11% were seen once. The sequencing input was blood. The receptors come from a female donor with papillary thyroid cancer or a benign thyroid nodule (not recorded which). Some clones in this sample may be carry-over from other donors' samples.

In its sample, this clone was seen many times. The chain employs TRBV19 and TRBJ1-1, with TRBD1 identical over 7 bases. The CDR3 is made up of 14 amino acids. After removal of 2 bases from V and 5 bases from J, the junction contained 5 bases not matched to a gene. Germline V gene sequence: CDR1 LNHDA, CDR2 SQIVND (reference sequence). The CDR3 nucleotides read TGTGCCAGTAGTATATATTCAGGGGGGACTGAAGCTTTCTTT. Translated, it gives CASSIYSGGTEAFF.

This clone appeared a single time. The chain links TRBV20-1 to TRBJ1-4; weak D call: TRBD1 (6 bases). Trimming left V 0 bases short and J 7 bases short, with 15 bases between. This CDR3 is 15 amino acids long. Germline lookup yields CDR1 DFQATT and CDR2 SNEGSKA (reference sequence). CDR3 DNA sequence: TGCAGTGCTAGAGATCTCGACAGGCGGACTGAAAAACTGTTTTTT. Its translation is CSARDLDRRTEKLFF.

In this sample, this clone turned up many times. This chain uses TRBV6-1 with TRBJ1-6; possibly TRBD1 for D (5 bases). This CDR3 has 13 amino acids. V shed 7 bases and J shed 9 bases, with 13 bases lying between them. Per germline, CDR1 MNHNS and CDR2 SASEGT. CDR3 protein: CASTTVRGSPLHF. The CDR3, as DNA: TGTGCCAGCACCACGGTGAGGGGTTCACCCCTCCACTTT.

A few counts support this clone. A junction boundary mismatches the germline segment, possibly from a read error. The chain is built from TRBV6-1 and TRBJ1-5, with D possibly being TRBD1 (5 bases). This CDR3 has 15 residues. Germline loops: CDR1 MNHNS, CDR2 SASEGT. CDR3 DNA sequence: TGTGCCAGCAGTGATACAGGAGATAGCAATCAGCCCAAGCATTTT. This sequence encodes CASSDTGDSNQPKHF.

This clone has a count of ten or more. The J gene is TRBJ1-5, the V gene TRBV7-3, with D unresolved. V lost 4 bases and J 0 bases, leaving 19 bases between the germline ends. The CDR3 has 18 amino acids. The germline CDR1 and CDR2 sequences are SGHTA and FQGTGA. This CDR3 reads CASSWRHYRSYSNQPQHF. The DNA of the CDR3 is TGTGCCAGCAGCTGGCGCCATTACAGATCGTATAGCAATCAGCCCCAGCATTTT.

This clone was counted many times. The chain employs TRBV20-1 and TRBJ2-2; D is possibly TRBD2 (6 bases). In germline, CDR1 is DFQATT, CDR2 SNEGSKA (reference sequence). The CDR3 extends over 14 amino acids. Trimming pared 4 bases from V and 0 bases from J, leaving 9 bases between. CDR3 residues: CSATGLSNTGELFF. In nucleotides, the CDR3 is TGCAGTGCTACGGGACTTTCGAACACCGGGGAGCTGTTTTTT.

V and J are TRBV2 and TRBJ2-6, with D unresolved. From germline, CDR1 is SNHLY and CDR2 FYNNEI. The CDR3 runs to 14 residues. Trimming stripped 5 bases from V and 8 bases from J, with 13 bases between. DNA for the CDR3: TGTGCCAGCAGTAGGGCACCCGGGTCCAACGTCCTGACTTTC. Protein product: CASSRAPGSNVLTF.

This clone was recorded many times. DNA for the CDR3: TGTGCCAGTAGTAACCGGGACTACGAGCAGTACTTC. It yields the protein CASSNRDYEQYF. The chain has TRBV19 and TRBJ2-7; D perhaps matches TRBD2 (5 bases). V lost 4 bases, J lost 3 bases, and 7 bases lay in between. The CDR3 spans 12 residues. CDR1 LNHDA and CDR2 SQIVND come from the germline V gene (reference sequence). The variable domain in full, with the rest retrieved from reference TRBV19 and TRBJ2-7, is DGGITQSPKYLFRKEGQNVTLSCEQNLNHDAMYWYRQDPGQGLRLIYYSQIVNDFQKGDIAEGYSVSREKKESFPLTVTSAQKNPTAFYLCASSNRDYEQYFGPGTRLTVT.

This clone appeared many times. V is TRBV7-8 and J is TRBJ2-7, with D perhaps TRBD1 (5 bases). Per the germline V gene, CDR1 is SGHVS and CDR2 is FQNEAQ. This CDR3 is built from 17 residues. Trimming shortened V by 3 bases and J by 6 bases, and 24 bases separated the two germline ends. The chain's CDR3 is CASSLLVFSGRVSEQYF. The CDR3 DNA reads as TGTGCCAGCAGCTTGTTGGTGTTCTCGGGCAGGGTCAGCGAGCAGTACTTC.

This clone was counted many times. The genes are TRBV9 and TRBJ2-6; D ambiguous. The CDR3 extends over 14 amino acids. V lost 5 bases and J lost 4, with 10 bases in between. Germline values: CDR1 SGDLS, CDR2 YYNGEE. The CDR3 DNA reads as TGTGCCAGCAGTGTAACATTGGGGGCCAACGTCCTGACTTTC. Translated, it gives CASSVTLGANVLTF.

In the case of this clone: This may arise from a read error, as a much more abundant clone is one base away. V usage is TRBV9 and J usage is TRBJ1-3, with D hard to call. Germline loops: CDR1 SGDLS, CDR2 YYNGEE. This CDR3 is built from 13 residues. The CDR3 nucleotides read TGTGCCAGCAGCGTTGGGAATGGAAGCACCATATATTTT. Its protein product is CASSVGNGSTIYF.

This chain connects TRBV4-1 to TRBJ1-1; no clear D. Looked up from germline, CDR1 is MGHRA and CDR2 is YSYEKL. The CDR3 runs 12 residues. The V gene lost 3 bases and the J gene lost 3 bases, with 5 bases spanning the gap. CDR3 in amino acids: CASSHRDTEAFF. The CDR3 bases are TGCGCCAGCAGCCACCGTGACACTGAAGCTTTCTTT.

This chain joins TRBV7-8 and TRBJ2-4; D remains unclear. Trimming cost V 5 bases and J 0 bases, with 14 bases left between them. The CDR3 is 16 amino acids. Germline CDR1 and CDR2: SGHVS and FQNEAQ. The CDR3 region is CASSGLGVLAKNIQYF. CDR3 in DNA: TGTGCCAGCAGCGGGCTTGGCGTGTTAGCCAAAAACATTCAGTACTTC. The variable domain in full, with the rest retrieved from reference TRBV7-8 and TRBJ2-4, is GAGVSQSPRYKVAKRGQDVALRCDPISGHVSLFWYQQALGQGPEFLTYFQNEAQLDKSGLPSDRFFAERPEGSVSTLKIQRTQQEDSAVYLCASSGLGVLAKNIQYFGAGTRLSVL.